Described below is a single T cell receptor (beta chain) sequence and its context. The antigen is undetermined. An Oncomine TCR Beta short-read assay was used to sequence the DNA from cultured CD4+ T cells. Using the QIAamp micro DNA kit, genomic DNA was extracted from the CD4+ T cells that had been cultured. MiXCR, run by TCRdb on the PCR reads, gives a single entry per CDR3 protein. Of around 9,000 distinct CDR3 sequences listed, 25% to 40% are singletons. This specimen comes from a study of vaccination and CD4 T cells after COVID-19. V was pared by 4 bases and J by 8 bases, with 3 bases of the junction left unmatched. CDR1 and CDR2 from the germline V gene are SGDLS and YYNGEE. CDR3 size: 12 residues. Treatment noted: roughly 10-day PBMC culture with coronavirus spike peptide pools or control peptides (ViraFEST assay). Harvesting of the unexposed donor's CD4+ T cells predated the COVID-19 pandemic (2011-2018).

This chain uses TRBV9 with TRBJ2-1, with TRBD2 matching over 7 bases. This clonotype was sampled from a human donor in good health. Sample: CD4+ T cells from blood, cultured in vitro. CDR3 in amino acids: CASSPREYEQFF. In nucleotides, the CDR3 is TGTGCCAGCAGCCCGCGGGAGTATGAGCAGTTCTTC.